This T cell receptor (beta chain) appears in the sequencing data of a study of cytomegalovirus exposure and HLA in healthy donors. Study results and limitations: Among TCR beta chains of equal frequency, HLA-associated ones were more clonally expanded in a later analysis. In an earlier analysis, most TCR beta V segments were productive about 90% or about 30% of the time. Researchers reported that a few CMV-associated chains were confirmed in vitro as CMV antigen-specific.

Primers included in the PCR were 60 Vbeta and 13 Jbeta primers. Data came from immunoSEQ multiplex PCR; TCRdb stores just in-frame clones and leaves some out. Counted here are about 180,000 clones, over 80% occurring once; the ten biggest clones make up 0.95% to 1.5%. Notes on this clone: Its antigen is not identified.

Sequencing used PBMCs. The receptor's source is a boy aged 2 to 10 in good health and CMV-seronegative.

The CDR3 here is CAWSQAYGYTF. Written as DNA, the CDR3 is TGTGCCTGGAGTCAGGCCTATGGCTACACCTTC. The chain is built from TRBV30 and TRBJ1-2; D is ambiguous. Germline assignment: CDR1 GTSNPN and CDR2 SVGIG (reference sequence). This CDR3 is 11 amino acids long. Trimming pared 2 bases from V and 4 bases from J, leaving 5 bases between.